The source of this TCR beta chain is a study of Graves' ophthalmopathy and Graves' hyperthyroidism. The overall study: No ophthalmopathy within 18 months of follow-up signified stable hyperthyroidism. Regarding the study as a whole: Blood was where most expanded thyroid clonotypes above 0.001 frequency also turned up. Using 13 signatures, a model distinguished ophthalmopathy from stable hyperthyroidism, reaching around 86% sensitivity and approximately 82% specificity.

J lost 6 bases, V lost 5 bases, and 7 bases had no gene match. This CDR3 has 14 amino acids. Germline CDR1 reads SNHLY; CDR2 reads FYNNEI. This clonotype was found many times. Its antigen is as yet unknown. Amplifying from RNA transcripts, the study obtained TCR beta CDR3 regions. First-round RT-PCR with HTBI primers preceded a second-round multiplex PCR. TCRdb reanalysed the multiplex PCR reads using MiXCR and keeps one entry per CDR3 protein. The repertoire holds some 1.1 million distinct CDR3 sequences, with about two fifths as singletons. Hyperthyroidism in these 18- to 65-year-old patients was newly diagnosed, lasting under 2 months.

Sample: peripheral blood or thyroid tissue (not recorded which). The rearrangement joins TRBV2 to TRBJ1-5; 7 bases agree with TRBD1. The clonotype comes from an adult man with Graves' hyperthyroidism. In DNA form, the CDR3 reads TGTGCCAGCAGTCAGGGGGGTCAGTCTCAGCCCCAGCATTTT. Translated: CASSQGGQSQPQHF.